The 3 T cell receptor beta chains listed next were all sequenced from one sample in a study of OX40 agonist ivuxolimab in advanced cancers. TCRdb's copy holds only in-frame clones and misses some; the assay was immunoSEQ multiplex PCR. Of some 89,000 clones in the sample, around four fifths are singletons; the top ten hold roughly 1.8%. The sequenced sample was CD4+ or CD8+ T cells sorted from blood, obtained in a trial of the OX40 agonist ivuxolimab. The receptors here all came from an adult with an advanced solid tumor such as melanoma, head and neck, liver or kidney cancer.

The rearrangement joins TRBV30 to TRBJ1-1, with TRBD1 matching 7 bases. V lost 0 bases and J lost 11; bases outside the gene matches: 6. Germline V gives CDR1 GTSNPN, CDR2 SVGIG (reference sequence). CDR3 size: 12 residues. CDR3 amino acids: CAWSVRGRGAFF. As DNA, the CDR3 is TGTGCCTGGAGTGTAAGGGGGCGCGGGGCTTTCTTT.

The chain couples TRBV5-4 to TRBJ2-7; the D gene could be TRBD1 or TRBD2 (6 bases each). Germline CDR1 SGHNT, CDR2 YYREEE (reference sequence). This CDR3 has 15 residues. V lost 3 bases and J lost 1, with 14 bases in between. CDR3 amino acids: CASSSGGASSYEQYF. The CDR3, as DNA: TGTGCCAGCAGCTCCGGGGGCGCATCATCCTACGAGCAGTACTTC.

The chain employs TRBV30 and TRBJ1-1; weak D call: TRBD1 (5 bases). Germline V gives CDR1 GTSNPN, CDR2 SVGIG (reference sequence). The germline V and J ends were trimmed by 2 bases and 0 bases, with 13 bases remaining between them. CDR3 length: 15 amino acids. The CDR3 DNA is TGTGCCTGGAGTCCCCCAGGGTATATGAACACTGAAGCTTTCTTT. Its translation: CAWSPPGYMNTEAFF.